Included here is one TCR beta chain sequence, with context. This clone's antigen is unknown. Nothing much larger sits one base from this clone, and base qualities are not available. The CDR3 regions of human TCRbeta chains were analyzed by immunosequencing. The study's processing was this. Repertoire TCRs were matched against a reference library of SARS-CoV-2-specific TCRs generated with the MIRA antigen-specificity platform. Breadth meant the fraction of unique TCRs that were SARS-CoV-2-associated, whereas depth meant the fraction of total T cells that were SARS-CoV-2-associated. Using the MIRA data, each spike-specific TCR was assigned both to the spike region to which the TCR was reactive and to a CD4 or CD8 class. Log10-transformed breadth and depth values were compared by one-way ANOVA with Sidak's multiple comparisons tests. TCRdb provides this immuneACCESS table in a form limited to in-frame rearrangements. Some clones are lacking; in checked studies, under half of them reflect an unresolved V gene, and why the rest are absent is not known. V, J and clone size derive from that table, while D and trimming were established from the DNA sequence. Across this sample there are roughly 140,000 clones, with 88% seen only once. The top ten clonotypes cover roughly 2% of the sample.

This record comes from a study of T cell responses to AZD1222 COVID-19 vaccine (dated by TCRdb to 2020 to 2022). At the level of the whole study: AZD1222 recipients given second doses at about 4 weeks or at about 12 weeks were pooled, since spike-specific TCR depth and breadth were not found to differ between the two schedules. A total of approximately 240 trial participants underwent TCR sequencing, of whom about 210 had received two doses of AZD1222 and 26 had received two doses of the MenACWY control vaccine. Trial participants were enrolled by age into 18-55, 56-69 and 70-plus year subgroups, with 148, 28 and 57 TCR-sequenced participants respectively.

What this sample's time point label stands for: baseline before first vaccination. Vaccinee samples came from UK trials COV001 and COV002, including a single-blind randomized controlled phase 2/3 trial of AZD1222 (ChAdOx1 nCoV-19) in healthy adults. For TCRbeta chain sequencing, PBMC samples were collected from trial participants at day 0 and at day 28 after the second dose. Points the paper makes about the study in general: Participants were mostly white British and included more females than males, and it was suggested by the authors that clonal diversity may have been underestimated. Conclusions about previously exposed vaccinees are limited because only 6 or 7 AZD1222 recipients were SARS-CoV-2 seropositive at baseline. After two AZD1222 doses, both the breadth and the depth of spike-specific TCRs were significantly higher than at day 0 and than in MenACWY recipients. Reportedly, almost half of the unique spike-specific TCRs recognized epitopes lying outside the regions that are mutated in the B.1.351 and B.1.1.7 variants. Because no samples from the day 14 peak response were available, repertoires could be characterized only after the peak T cell response. The vaccine-associated CD4 TCRs covered the entire spike protein, and the dominant responses fell in regions 160-218 and 743-854. In the small 56-69-year group, the increase in depth fell short of significance, most likely because of low power.

The sample in question was peripheral blood, obtained on day 0 of AZD1222 vaccination. This receptor was identified in an adult in good health.

The nucleotide sequence is given as TGCGCCAGCAGCTTGGCGACAGGGGGCTTAGTGACCCAGTACTTC. Translated, this gives CASSLATGGLVTQYF. The V and J genes are TRBV5-1 and TRBJ2-5; 10 bases in the middle match TRBD1. Taken from cysteine to phenylalanine, the CDR3 has 15 residues. Left in the record is the CDR3 DNA by itself, 45 bases read in frame from the first base. Here V drops 0 bases and J drops 7 bases, and the junction holds 6 bases not matched to any gene. Taken from the germline V gene, the CDR1 and CDR2 loops are SGHRS and YFSETQ.